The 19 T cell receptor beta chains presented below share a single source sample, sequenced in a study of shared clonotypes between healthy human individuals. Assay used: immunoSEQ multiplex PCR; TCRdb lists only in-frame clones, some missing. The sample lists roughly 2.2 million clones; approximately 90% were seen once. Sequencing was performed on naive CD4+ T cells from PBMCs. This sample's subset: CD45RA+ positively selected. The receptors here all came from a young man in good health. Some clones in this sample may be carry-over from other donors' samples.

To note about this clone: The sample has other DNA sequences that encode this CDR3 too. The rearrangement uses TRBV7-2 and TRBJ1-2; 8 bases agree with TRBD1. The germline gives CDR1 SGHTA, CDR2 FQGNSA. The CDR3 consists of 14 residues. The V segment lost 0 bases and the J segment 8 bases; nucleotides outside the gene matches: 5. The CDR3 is CASSLADRVGGYTF. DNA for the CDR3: TGTGCCAGCAGCTTAGCGGACAGGGTTGGAGGCTACACCTTC.

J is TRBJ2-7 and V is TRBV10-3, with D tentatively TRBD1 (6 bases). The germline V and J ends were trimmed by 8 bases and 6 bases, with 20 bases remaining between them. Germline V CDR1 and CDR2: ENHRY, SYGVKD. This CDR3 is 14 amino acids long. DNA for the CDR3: TGTGCCATCGGACGGGACACGGATACGTCCGAGCAGTACTTC. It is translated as CAIGRDTDTSEQYF.

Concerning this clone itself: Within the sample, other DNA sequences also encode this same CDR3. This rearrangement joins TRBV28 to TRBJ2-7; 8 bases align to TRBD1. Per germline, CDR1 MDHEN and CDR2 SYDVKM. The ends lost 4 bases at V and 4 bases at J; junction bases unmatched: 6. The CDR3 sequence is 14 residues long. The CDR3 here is CASSSPGTGYEQYF. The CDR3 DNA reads TGTGCCAGCAGTTCCCCCGGGACAGGATACGAGCAGTACTTC.

The CDR3 is CASRWAGALTDTQYF. The CDR3 nucleotides are TGTGCCAGCAGATGGGCGGGGGCCCTCACAGATACGCAGTATTTT. The chain is built from TRBV7-2 and TRBJ2-3; D might be TRBD2 (7 bases). Trimming removed 6 bases from V and 2 bases from J, with 15 bases in between. Germline CDR1 and CDR2: SGHTA and FQGNSA. The CDR3 consists of 15 residues.

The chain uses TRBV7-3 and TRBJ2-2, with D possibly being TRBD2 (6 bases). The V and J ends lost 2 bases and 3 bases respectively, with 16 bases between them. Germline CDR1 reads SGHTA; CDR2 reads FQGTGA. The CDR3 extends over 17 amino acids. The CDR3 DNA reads TGTGCCAGCAGCTTAGTCTCCCCGGGACTGCACACCGGGGAGCTGTTTTTT. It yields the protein CASSLVSPGLHTGELFF.

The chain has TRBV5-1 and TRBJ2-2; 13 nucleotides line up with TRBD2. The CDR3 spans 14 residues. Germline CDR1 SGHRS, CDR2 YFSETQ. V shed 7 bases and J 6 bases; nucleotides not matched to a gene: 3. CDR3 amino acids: CASRTSGSAGELFF. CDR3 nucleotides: TGCGCCAGCCGGACTAGCGGGAGTGCCGGGGAGCTGTTTTTT.

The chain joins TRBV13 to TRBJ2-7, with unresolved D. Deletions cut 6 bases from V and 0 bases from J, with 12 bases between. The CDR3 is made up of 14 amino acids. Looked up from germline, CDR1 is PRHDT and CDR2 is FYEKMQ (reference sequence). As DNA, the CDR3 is TGTGCCAGCAGACCCCTCGGTTCCTCCTACGAGCAGTACTTC. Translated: CASRPLGSSYEQYF.

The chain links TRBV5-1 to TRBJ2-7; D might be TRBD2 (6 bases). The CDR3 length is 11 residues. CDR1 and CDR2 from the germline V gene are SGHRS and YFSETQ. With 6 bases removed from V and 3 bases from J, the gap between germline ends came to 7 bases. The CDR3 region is CASTEGYEQYF. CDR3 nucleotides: TGCGCCAGCACGGAGGGCTACGAGCAGTACTTC.

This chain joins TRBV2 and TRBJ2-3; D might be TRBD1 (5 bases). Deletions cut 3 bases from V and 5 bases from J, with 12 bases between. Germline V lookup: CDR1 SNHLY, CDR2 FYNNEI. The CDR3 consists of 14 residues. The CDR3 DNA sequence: TGTGCCAGCAGTGACTCAGGGTCTCGAGATACGCAGTATTTT. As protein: CASSDSGSRDTQYF.

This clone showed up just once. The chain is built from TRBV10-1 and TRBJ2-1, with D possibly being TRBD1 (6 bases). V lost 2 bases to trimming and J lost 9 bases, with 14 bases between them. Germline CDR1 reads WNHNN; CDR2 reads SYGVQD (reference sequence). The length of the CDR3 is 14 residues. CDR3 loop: CASSEGGGVSEQFF. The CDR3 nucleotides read TGCGCCAGCAGTGAGGGGGGCGGTGTGAGTGAGCAGTTCTTC.

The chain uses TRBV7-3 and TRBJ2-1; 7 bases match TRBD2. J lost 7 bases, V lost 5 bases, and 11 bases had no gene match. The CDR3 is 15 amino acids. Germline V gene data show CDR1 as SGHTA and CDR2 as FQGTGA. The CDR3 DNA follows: TGTGCCAGCAGCCCGATCAGCGGGATTTTGAATGAGCAGTTCTTC. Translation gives CASSPISGILNEQFF.

The CDR3 bases are TGCGCCAGTAAGCGGGAGGGTAGTGAGACCCAGTACTTC. As protein: CASKREGSETQYF. The chain joins TRBV5-1 to TRBJ2-5; 10 bases align to TRBD2. Per the germline V gene, CDR1 is SGHRS and CDR2 is YFSETQ. V was pared by 8 bases and J by 5 bases, with 6 bases of the junction left unmatched. CDR3 length: 13 residues.

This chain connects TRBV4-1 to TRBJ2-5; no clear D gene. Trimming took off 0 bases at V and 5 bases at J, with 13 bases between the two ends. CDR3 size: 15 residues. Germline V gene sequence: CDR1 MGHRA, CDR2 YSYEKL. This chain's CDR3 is CASSQDGAPAETQYF. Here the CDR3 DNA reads TGCGCCAGCAGCCAAGATGGAGCTCCCGCGGAGACCCAGTACTTC.

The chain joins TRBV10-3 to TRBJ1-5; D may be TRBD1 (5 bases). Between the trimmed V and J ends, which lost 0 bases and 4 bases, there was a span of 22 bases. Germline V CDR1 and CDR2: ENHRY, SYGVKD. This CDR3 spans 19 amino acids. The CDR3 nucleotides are TGTGCCATCAGTGAGTCGGGTCGAGGAGGACTAGAGGGGAATCAGCCCCAGCATTTT. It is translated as CAISESGRGGLEGNQPQHF.

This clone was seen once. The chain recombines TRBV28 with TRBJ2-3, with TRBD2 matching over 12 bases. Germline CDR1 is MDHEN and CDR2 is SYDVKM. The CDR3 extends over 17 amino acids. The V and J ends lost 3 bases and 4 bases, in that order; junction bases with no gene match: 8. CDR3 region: CASSLLAGGPGADTQYF. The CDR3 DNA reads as TGTGCCAGCAGTTTGCTAGCGGGAGGGCCCGGTGCAGATACGCAGTATTTT.

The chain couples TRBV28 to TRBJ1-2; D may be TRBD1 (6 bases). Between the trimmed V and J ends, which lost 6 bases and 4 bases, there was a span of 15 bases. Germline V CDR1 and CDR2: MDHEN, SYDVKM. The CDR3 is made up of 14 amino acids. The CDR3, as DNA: TGTGCCAGCAGGCTGACCGGGGGCTCCTATGGCTACACCTTC. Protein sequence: CASRLTGGSYGYTF.

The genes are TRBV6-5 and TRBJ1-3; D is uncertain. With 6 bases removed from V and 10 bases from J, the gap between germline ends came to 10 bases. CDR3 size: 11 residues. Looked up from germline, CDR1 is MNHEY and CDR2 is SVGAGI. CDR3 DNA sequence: TGTGCCAGCAGCCAAGGTTTAACCATATATTTT. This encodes CASSQGLTIYF.

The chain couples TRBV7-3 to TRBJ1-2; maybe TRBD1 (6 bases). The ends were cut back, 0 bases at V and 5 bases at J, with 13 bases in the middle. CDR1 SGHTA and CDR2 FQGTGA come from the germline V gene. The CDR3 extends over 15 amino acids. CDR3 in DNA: TGTGCCAGCAGCTTAACTCCGGGGGCGAGGTATGGCTACACCTTC. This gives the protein CASSLTPGARYGYTF.

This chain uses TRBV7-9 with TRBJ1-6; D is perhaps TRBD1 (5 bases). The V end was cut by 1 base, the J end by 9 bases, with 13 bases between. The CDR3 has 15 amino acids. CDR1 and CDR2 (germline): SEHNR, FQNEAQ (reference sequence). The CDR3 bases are TGTGCCAGCAGCTTAGTGGTTGGGGGGAGTTCACCCCTCCACTTT. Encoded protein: CASSLVVGGSSPLHF.